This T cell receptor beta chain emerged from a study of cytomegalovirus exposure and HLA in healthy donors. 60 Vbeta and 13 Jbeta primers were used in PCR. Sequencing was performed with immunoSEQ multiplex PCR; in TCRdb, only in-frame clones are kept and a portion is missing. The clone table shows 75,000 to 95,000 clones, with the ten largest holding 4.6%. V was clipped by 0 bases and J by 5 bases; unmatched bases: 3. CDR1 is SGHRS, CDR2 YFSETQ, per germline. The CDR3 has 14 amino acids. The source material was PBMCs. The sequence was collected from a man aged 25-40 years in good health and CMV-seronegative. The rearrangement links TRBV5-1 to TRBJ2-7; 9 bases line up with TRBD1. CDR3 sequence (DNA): TGCGCCAGCAGCTTGGGGGACAGGGCCAACGAGCAGTACTTC. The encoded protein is CASSLGDRANEQYF. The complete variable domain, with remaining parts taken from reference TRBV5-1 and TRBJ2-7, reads KAGVTQTPRYLIKTRGQQVTLSCSPISGHRSVSWYQQTPGQGLQFLFEYFSETQRNKGNFPGRFSGRQFSNSRSEMNVSTLELGDSALYLCASSLGDRANEQYFGPGTRLTVT.